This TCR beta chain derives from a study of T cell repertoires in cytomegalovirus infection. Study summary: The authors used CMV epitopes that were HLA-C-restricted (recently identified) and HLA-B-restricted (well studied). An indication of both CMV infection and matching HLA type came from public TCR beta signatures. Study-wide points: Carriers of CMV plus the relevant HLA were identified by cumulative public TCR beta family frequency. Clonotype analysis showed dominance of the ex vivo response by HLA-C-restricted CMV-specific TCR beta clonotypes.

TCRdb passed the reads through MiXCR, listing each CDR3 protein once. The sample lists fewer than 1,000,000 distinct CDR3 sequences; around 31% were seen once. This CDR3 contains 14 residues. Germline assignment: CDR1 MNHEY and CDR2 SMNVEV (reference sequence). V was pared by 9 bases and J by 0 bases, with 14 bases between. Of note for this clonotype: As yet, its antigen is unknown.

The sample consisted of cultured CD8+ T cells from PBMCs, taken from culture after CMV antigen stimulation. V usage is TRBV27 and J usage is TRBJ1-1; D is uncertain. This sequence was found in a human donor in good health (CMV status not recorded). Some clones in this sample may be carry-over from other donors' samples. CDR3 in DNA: TGTGCCAGTAGATTCGGTACGGTGAACACTGAAGCTTTCTTT. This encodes CASRFGTVNTEAFF.